The 14 T cell receptor beta chains in this list originate from one sample, sequenced in a study of blood T cell repertoires in COVID-19. Sequencing used immunoSEQ multiplex PCR; TCRdb keeps in-frame clones, though not all of them. The repertoire holds 150,000 to 200,000 clones, around nine tenths seen once, with approximately 4% in the top ten. Sequencing used peripheral blood. The receptors derive from a human donor in a cohort sampled during active COVID-19.

CDR3: CASSSGQGWEGPQHF. The DNA for the CDR3 is TGTGCCAGCAGCTCGGGACAGGGGTGGGAAGGGCCCCAGCATTTT. The gene calls are TRBV7-9 and TRBJ1-5; 10 positions match TRBD1. V dropped 4 bases and J dropped 9; count of bases not matched to a gene: 9. CDR1 and CDR2 from the germline V gene are SEHNR and FQNEAQ (reference sequence). The CDR3 spans 15 residues. Looking up the rest from reference TRBV7-9 and TRBJ1-5 gives the full variable domain: DTGVSQNPRHKITKRGQNVTFRCDPISEHNRLYWYRQTLGQGPEFLTYFQNEAQLEKSRLLSDRFSAERPKGSFSTLEIQRTEQGDSAMYLCASSSGQGWEGPQHFGDGTRLSIL.

This clone has a single count. This rearrangement joins TRBV19 to TRBJ1-6; D is perhaps TRBD1 (6 bases). Per the germline V gene, CDR1 is LNHDA and CDR2 is SQIVND (reference sequence). The CDR3 sequence is 14 residues long. V was cut by 7 bases and J by 10 bases, with 17 bases left in between. The CDR3 here is CASTSTGSGSPLHF. CDR3 nucleotides: TGTGCCAGTACTTCCACAGGGTCTGGATCACCCCTCCACTTT. The variable domain in full, with the rest retrieved from reference TRBV19 and TRBJ1-6, is DGGITQSPKYLFRKEGQNVTLSCEQNLNHDAMYWYRQDPGQGLRLIYYSQIVNDFQKGDIAEGYSVSREKKESFPLTVTSAQKNPTAFYLCASTSTGSGSPLHFGNGTRLTVT.

The V gene is TRBV21-1, the J gene TRBJ2-1; TRBD2, the D gene given by the table, was not confirmed from the DNA. TRBV21-1 is shown as a pseudogene. This CDR3 is 20 amino acids long. CDR3 residues: CASSRTTSDSGREAYNEQFF. The CDR3 DNA follows: TGTGCCAGCAGCAGAACCACATCTGATAGCGGGAGGGAAGCCTACAATGAGCAGTTCTTC.

The chain joins TRBV28 to TRBJ1-2; the D gene is possibly TRBD1 (6 bases). The CDR3 extends over 12 amino acids. Germline V gives CDR1 MDHEN, CDR2 SYDVKM. Trimming took 5 bases from V and 8 from J, leaving 12 bases between them. The CDR3 is CASSQGKWGYTF. CDR3 nucleotides: TGTGCCAGCAGTCAGGGGAAGTGGGGCTACACCTTC.

The chain recombines TRBV5-6 with TRBJ1-2; 7 bases match TRBD1. With V trimmed by 0 bases and J by 8 bases, 13 bases remained unmatched. The length of the CDR3 is 16 residues. Per the germline V gene, CDR1 is SGHDT and CDR2 is YYEEEE. The CDR3 coding sequence is TGTGCCAGCAGCTTGGTTGAGACAGGGCAAACTCGAGGCTACACCTTC. Residues: CASSLVETGQTRGYTF.

This clone was seen more than once but under ten times. The chain has TRBV7-2 and TRBJ1-1; 7 bases align to TRBD1. The CDR3 covers 14 residues. The trim removed 3 bases at V and 2 bases at J, leaving 3 bases unmatched. From germline, CDR1 is SGHTA and CDR2 FQGNSA. CDR3: CASSFGQANTEAFF. The CDR3 DNA is TGTGCCAGCAGCTTCGGACAGGCCAACACTGAAGCTTTCTTT.

The chain combines TRBV11-3 with TRBJ2-1, with no clear D. Germline V gives CDR1 SGHNT, CDR2 YENEEA. V gave up 0 bases and J gave up 9 bases, with 9 bases separating them. CDR3 length: 13 amino acids. DNA of the CDR3: TGTGCCAGCAGCTTAGAGTCGAGAAGTGAGCAGTTCTTC. Translation gives CASSLESRSEQFF.

This chain connects TRBV10-3 to TRBJ2-1, with 9 bases lining up with TRBD1. J gave up 6 bases and V 6 bases, and 0 bases lay outside the gene matches. Germline V gene lookup returns CDR1 ENHRY and CDR2 SYGVKD. The CDR3 has 12 amino acids. The CDR3, as DNA: TGTGCCATCAGGGGACAGGGCAATGAGCAGTTCTTC. Protein sequence: CAIRGQGNEQFF.

The V call is TRBV7-9, the J call TRBJ2-7; the match to TRBD1 covers 9 bases. Germline V lookup: CDR1 SEHNR, CDR2 FQNEAQ (reference sequence). The ends lost 5 bases at V and 1 base at J; junction bases unmatched: 3. The CDR3 has 14 amino acids. The CDR3 protein is CASSKTGGSYEQYF. The CDR3 DNA follows: TGTGCCAGCAGCAAGACAGGGGGGTCCTACGAGCAGTACTTC. The full variable domain, in which reference TRBV7-9 and TRBJ2-7 provide the parts outside the CDR3, is DTGVSQNPRHKITKRGQNVTFRCDPISEHNRLYWYRQTLGQGPEFLTYFQNEAQLEKSRLLSDRFSAERPKGSFSTLEIQRTEQGDSAMYLCASSKTGGSYEQYFGPGTRLTVT.

V gene TRBV30 combines with J gene TRBJ1-6, with D unclear. The V and J ends lost 2 bases and 7 bases respectively, with 9 bases between them. The CDR3 extends over 13 amino acids. Germline assignment: CDR1 GTSNPN and CDR2 SVGIG (reference sequence). CDR3 nucleotide sequence: TGTGCCTGGAGTCGGTGGGCAAATTCACCCCTCCACTTT. Protein product: CAWSRWANSPLHF.

With regard to this clone: This sample also contains other DNA sequences that code for the same CDR3. The J gene is TRBJ1-1, the V gene TRBV9; D is unclear. V was shortened by 0 bases and J by 2 bases, with 5 bases between the two germline ends. CDR3 size: 13 residues. The germline gives CDR1 SGDLS, CDR2 YYNGEE. The CDR3 is CASSVEQNTEAFF. The DNA for the CDR3 is TGTGCCAGCAGCGTAGAGCAAAACACTGAAGCTTTCTTT.

The rearrangement links TRBV6-2 or TRBV6-3 to TRBJ2-2; a weak D match, TRBD1 (6 bases). CDR1 and CDR2 from the germline V gene are MNHEY and SVGEGT. Trimming stripped 6 bases from V and 6 bases from J, with 17 bases between. The CDR3 loop spans 15 amino acids. The CDR3 DNA reads as TGTGCCAGCAGCCACGACAGGTATCGGGCCGGGGAGCTGTTTTTT. It codes for CASSHDRYRAGELFF.

The CDR3 nucleotides are TGTGCCACCAGTGATTTACCACACCGGGATCCTTCCAATGAGCAGTTCTTC. The encoded protein is CATSDLPHRDPSNEQFF. The chain couples TRBV24-1 to TRBJ2-1; a weak D match, TRBD2 (5 bases). Germline values: CDR1 KGHDR, CDR2 SFDVKD. V dropped 1 base and J dropped 6 bases, with 18 bases sitting between them. The CDR3 length is 17 residues.

The rearrangement uses TRBV5-4 and TRBJ2-3; 14 bases are a match to TRBD2. The CDR3 spans 18 residues. CDR1 and CDR2 (germline): SGHNT, YYREEE (reference sequence). The junction had 10 bases not matched to a gene; V was cut back by 4 bases and J by 3 bases. The CDR3 nucleotides are TGTGCCAGCAGCCTCGGGACTAGCGGGAGCTTGAGGACAGATACGCAGTATTTT. Amino acids: CASSLGTSGSLRTDTQYF.